A single T cell receptor (beta chain) is shown here with its context. Its antigen is as yet unknown. This sample is part of a study of radiotherapy plus CTLA-4 blockade in lung cancer. Whole-study context: Among patients, over 15% showed objective responses, and 30% to 40% had disease control. Study-wide points: Radiotherapy was combined with ipilimumab, and tumor-derived TCR clones then expanded in blood. Interferon-beta and early blood T cell clone dynamics reportedly predicted response best.

This CDR3 has 14 amino acids. The V and J ends lost 2 bases and 2 bases respectively, with 9 bases between them. Germline values: CDR1 SGHTA, CDR2 FQGNSA. Generated by immunoSEQ multiplex PCR, the TCRdb table keeps only in-frame clones and is missing some. The sample consists of approximately 77,000 clones, about 78% of them appearing once. The sequencing used peripheral blood, collected from a patient treated with radiotherapy plus ipilimumab. The TCR comes from a human donor with non-small cell lung cancer whose response to radiotherapy plus ipilimumab could not be evaluated. Some clones in this sample may be carry-over from other donors' samples. V is TRBV7-2 and J is TRBJ1-2; D is unclear. This chain's CDR3 is CASSLRETNYGYTF. DNA for the CDR3: TGTGCCAGCAGCTTACGGGAAACCAACTATGGCTACACCTTC.